This is a list of T cell receptor beta chains from one sample in a study of beta chain features in type 1 diabetes. Libraries were prepared by immunoSEQ multiplex PCR; TCRdb keeps only in-frame clonotypes and omits some of them. In the table there are about 340,000 clones, approximately 8.2% of which are singletons. The sequenced sample consisted of central memory CD4+ T cells from blood. These receptors originate from a woman in her late teens or twenties in good health. The conserved cysteine and the conserved F or W are not part of the CDR3 here. Each record gives: V gene, J gene, D gene, CDR3 protein. The D gene is left open where the match is weak.

v_gene: TRBV6-5
j_gene: TRBJ1-3
d_gene: -
CDR3aa: ASSYTRGTSGNTIY

v_gene: TRBV4-3
j_gene: TRBJ1-1
d_gene: -
CDR3aa: ASSQGVWGRVTEAF

v_gene: TRBV27
j_gene: TRBJ1-5
d_gene: TRBD1
CDR3aa: ASSFSGTGSNQPQH

v_gene: TRBV2
j_gene: TRBJ2-7
d_gene: -
CDR3aa: ASRQGRPYEQY

v_gene: TRBV28
j_gene: TRBJ1-1
d_gene: -
CDR3aa: ASSLGDRSEAF

v_gene: TRBV5-4
j_gene: TRBJ1-3
d_gene: -
CDR3aa: ASSLAEAGNTIY

v_gene: TRBV28
j_gene: TRBJ1-2
d_gene: -
CDR3aa: ASSLGQNYGYT

v_gene: TRBV10-3
j_gene: TRBJ2-3
d_gene: TRBD2
CDR3aa: ATALISGRDTDTQY

v_gene: TRBV18
j_gene: TRBJ1-6
d_gene: TRBD1
CDR3aa: ASSRDSNSPLH

v_gene: TRBV15
j_gene: TRBJ1-2
d_gene: -
CDR3aa: AASRSHYGYT

v_gene: TRBV7-9
j_gene: TRBJ1-5
d_gene: TRBD1
CDR3aa: ASSLDLGQGDQPQH

v_gene: TRBV6-1
j_gene: TRBJ2-7
d_gene: -
CDR3aa: ASSYARDSYEQY

v_gene: TRBV6-5
j_gene: TRBJ2-3
d_gene: -
CDR3aa: ASSLAGTSTDTQY

v_gene: TRBV29-1
j_gene: TRBJ2-3
d_gene: TRBD2
CDR3aa: SVAGTSGTDTQY

v_gene: TRBV2
j_gene: TRBJ2-6
d_gene: -
CDR3aa: ASGDSGANVLT

v_gene: TRBV18
j_gene: TRBJ2-7
d_gene: TRBD2
CDR3aa: ASSPLGGSGAYEQY

v_gene: TRBV6-1
j_gene: TRBJ1-2
d_gene: TRBD1
CDR3aa: ASRSGTGDYGYT

v_gene: TRBV2
j_gene: TRBJ2-7
d_gene: TRBD2
CDR3aa: ATKSGSASYEQY

v_gene: TRBV28
j_gene: TRBJ2-6
d_gene: TRBD1
CDR3aa: ASSLWDRVSSGANVLT

v_gene: TRBV2
j_gene: TRBJ1-1
d_gene: -
CDR3aa: ASYRGGTEAF

v_gene: TRBV5-6
j_gene: TRBJ2-2
d_gene: -
CDR3aa: ASSPIGVAANTGELF

v_gene: TRBV19
j_gene: TRBJ2-5
d_gene: -
CDR3aa: ASSIVFQETQY

v_gene: TRBV7-9
j_gene: TRBJ1-2
d_gene: TRBD1
CDR3aa: ASSHKDRDNYGYT

v_gene: TRBV5-1
j_gene: TRBJ2-7
d_gene: TRBD1
CDR3aa: ASSLGWTGVDYEQY

v_gene: TRBV28
j_gene: TRBJ2-7
d_gene: -
CDR3aa: ASRFRDYEQY

v_gene: TRBV14
j_gene: TRBJ1-2
d_gene: -
CDR3aa: ASSQDVLYGYT

v_gene: TRBV10-3
j_gene: TRBJ2-3
d_gene: -
CDR3aa: AISAGGLTDTQY

v_gene: TRBV29-1
j_gene: TRBJ2-3
d_gene: TRBD2
CDR3aa: SATGGNTDTQY

v_gene: TRBV6-5
j_gene: TRBJ2-1
d_gene: TRBD2
CDR3aa: ASSLGLVGNNEQF

v_gene: TRBV11-1
j_gene: TRBJ1-1
d_gene: -
CDR3aa: ASSHNRALGSNTEAF

v_gene: TRBV7-3
j_gene: TRBJ2-5
d_gene: -
CDR3aa: ASSLAFSETQY

v_gene: TRBV4-1
j_gene: TRBJ2-1
d_gene: TRBD2
CDR3aa: ASSHLPRGGRNEQF

v_gene: TRBV10-3
j_gene: TRBJ2-1
d_gene: TRBD2
CDR3aa: AISDGTSGSNEQF

v_gene: TRBV14
j_gene: TRBJ1-4
d_gene: -
CDR3aa: ASSQTGLGEKLF

v_gene: TRBV5-4
j_gene: TRBJ1-2
d_gene: TRBD1
CDR3aa: ASSRHGQGTNYGYT

v_gene: TRBV7-7
j_gene: TRBJ2-2
d_gene: TRBD1
CDR3aa: ASSPGQGSTGELF

v_gene: TRBV4-3
j_gene: TRBJ2-3
d_gene: -
CDR3aa: ASSQTGFTDTQY

v_gene: TRBV14
j_gene: TRBJ2-3
d_gene: -
CDR3aa: ASSQVRGAGGQY

v_gene: TRBV20-1
j_gene: TRBJ2-7
d_gene: -
CDR3aa: SAREYEQY

v_gene: TRBV7-6
j_gene: TRBJ2-5
d_gene: TRBD2
CDR3aa: ASRHSSGVQETQY

v_gene: TRBV10-3
j_gene: TRBJ2-7
d_gene: -
CDR3aa: AISESFTGRGEQY

v_gene: TRBV11-1
j_gene: TRBJ2-1
d_gene: -
CDR3aa: ASSLDTEHEQF

v_gene: TRBV7-2
j_gene: TRBJ2-3
d_gene: -
CDR3aa: ASSLELGADTQY

v_gene: TRBV7-2
j_gene: TRBJ2-5
d_gene: TRBD1
CDR3aa: ASTGQGGKTQY

v_gene: TRBV10-3
j_gene: TRBJ2-2
d_gene: TRBD1
CDR3aa: AISEPQGARDTGELF

v_gene: TRBV29-1
j_gene: TRBJ2-4
d_gene: -
CDR3aa: SVEADKNIQY

v_gene: TRBV14
j_gene: TRBJ2-6
d_gene: -
CDR3aa: ASSRTAGANVLT

v_gene: TRBV7-2
j_gene: TRBJ2-2
d_gene: TRBD2
CDR3aa: ASHAGGGRAGELF